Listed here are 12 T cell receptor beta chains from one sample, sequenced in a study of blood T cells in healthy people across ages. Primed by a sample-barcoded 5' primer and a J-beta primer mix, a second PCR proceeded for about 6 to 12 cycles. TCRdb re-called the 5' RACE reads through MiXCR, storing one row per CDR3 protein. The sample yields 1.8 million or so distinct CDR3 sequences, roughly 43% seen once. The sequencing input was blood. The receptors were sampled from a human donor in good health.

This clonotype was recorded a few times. CDR3 DNA: TGTGCCAGCAGTTTTTTTCCGGGGAACCACGAGCAGTACTTC. This codes for CASSFFPGNHEQYF. This chain connects TRBV12-3 or TRBV12-4 to TRBJ2-5, with D possibly TRBD2 on 5 matching bases. The J call is uncertain, as TRBJ2-7 better fits the DNA end. This CDR3 has 14 residues.

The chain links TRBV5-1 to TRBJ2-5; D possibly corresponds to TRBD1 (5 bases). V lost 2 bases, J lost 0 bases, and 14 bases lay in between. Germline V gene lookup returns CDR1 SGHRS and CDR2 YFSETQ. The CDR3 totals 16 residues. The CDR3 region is CASSLGAGPYQETQYF. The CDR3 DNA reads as TGCGCCAGCAGCTTAGGGGCAGGGCCTTACCAAGAGACCCAGTACTTC.

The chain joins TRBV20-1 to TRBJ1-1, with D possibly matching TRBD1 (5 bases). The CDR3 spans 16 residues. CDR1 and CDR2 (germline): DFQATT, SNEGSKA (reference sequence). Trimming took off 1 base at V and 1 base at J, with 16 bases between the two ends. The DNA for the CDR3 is TGCAGTGCTAGAGGTCCAGGGTCCCAGGGGAACACTGAAGCTTTCTTT. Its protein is CSARGPGSQGNTEAFF.

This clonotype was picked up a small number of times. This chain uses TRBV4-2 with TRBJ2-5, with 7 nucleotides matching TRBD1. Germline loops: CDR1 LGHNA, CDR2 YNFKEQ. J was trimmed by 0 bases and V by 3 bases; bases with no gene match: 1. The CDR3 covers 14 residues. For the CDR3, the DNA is TGTGCCAGCAGCCACGACAGGGACCAAGAGACCCAGTACTTC. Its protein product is CASSHDRDQETQYF.

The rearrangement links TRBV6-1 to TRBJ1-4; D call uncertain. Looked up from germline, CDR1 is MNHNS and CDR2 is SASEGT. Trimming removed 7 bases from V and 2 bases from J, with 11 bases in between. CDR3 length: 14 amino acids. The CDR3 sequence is CASTPTRTNEKLFF. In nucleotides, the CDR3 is TGTGCCAGCACACCGACACGTACTAATGAAAAACTGTTTTTT.

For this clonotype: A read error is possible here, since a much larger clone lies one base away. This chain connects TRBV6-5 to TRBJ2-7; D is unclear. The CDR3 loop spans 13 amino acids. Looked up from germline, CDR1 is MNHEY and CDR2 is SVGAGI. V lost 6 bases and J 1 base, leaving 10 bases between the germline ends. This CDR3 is CASRHPPSYEQYF. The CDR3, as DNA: TGTGCCAGCAGGCATCCCCCTTCCTACGAGCAGTACTTC.

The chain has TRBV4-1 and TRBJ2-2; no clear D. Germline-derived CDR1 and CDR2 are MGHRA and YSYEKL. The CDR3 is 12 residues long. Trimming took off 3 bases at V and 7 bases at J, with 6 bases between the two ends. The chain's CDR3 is CASSQAVGELFF. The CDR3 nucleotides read TGCGCCAGCAGCCAGGCAGTCGGGGAGCTGTTTTTT.

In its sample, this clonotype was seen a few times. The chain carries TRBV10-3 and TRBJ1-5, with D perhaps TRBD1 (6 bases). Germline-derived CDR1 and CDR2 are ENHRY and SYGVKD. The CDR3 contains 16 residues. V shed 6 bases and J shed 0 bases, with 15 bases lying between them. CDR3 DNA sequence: TGTGCCATCAGCCCGGGGGGGCCTTATAGCAATCAGCCCCAGCATTTT. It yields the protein CAISPGGPYSNQPQHF.

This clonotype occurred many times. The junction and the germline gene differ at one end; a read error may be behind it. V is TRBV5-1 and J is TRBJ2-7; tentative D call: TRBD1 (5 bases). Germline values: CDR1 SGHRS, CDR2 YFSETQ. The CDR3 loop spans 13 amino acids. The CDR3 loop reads CASSLDNTYEQYF. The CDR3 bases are TGTGCCAGCAGCTTGGACAATACCTACGAGCAGTACTTC.

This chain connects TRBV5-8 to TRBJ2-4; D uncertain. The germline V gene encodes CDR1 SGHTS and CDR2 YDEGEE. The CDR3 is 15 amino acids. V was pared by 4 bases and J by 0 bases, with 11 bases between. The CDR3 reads CASSPKSLAKNIQYF. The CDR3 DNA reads TGTGCCAGCAGCCCCAAATCCCTAGCCAAAAACATTCAGTACTTC.

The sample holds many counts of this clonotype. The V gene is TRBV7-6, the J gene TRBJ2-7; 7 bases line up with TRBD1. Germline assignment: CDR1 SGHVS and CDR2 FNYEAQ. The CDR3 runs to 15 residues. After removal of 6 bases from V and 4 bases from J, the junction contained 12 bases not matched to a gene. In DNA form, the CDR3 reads TGTGCCAGCAGTTCACGCCGGGACAGATCTTACGAGCAGTACTTC. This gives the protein CASSSRRDRSYEQYF. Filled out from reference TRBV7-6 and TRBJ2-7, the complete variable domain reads GAGVSQSPRYKVTKRGQDVALRCDPISGHVSLYWYRQALGQGPEFLTYFNYEAQQDKSGLPNDRFSAERPEGSISTLTIQRTEQRDSAMYRCASSSRRDRSYEQYFGPGTRLTVT.

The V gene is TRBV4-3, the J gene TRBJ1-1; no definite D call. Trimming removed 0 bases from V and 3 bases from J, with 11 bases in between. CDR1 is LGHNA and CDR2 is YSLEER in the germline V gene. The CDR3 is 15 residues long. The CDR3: CASSQEPGWHTEAFF. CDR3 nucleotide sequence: TGCGCCAGCAGCCAAGAGCCCGGTTGGCACACTGAAGCTTTCTTT.